This TCR beta chain was observed in a study of T cells after yellow fever vaccination. The overall study: Fractions with few cells were prepared using SMART-Seq v4 Ultra Low Input.

This clonotype was observed many times. Using its own MiXCR run on the 5' RACE reads, TCRdb lists one record per CDR3 protein. The sample has about 250,000 distinct CDR3 sequences; approximately 3.6% are singletons. V was cut by 0 bases and J by 5 bases, with 8 bases left in between. The CDR3 runs to 15 residues. Germline-derived CDR1 and CDR2 are MNHEY and SMNVEV (reference sequence). Sequencing used PBMCs, obtained 15 days after the yellow fever booster vaccination. This clonotype was obtained from a man in his late teens or twenties who received the YFV17D yellow fever vaccine. The chain couples TRBV27 to TRBJ1-6; D unresolved. The CDR3 region is CASSLSSENNSPLHF. Here the CDR3 DNA reads TGTGCCAGCAGTTTATCGTCCGAGAATAATTCACCCCTCCACTTT.